Detailed here is one T cell receptor (beta chain). The assay was immunoSEQ multiplex PCR, and TCRdb's table has in-frame clones only and misses some. This sample has 9,000 to 15,000 clones, with about 79% found just once. The treatment was: randomized to nivolumab then ipilimumab (arm A) or the reverse (arm B). DNA-damaging chemotherapy had not been given to any patient beforehand. Live CD3+CD8+ CD19− CD56− cells were sorted from PBMCs. The data are from a study of sequential checkpoint blockade in melanoma. Study-wide context: Patients were randomized 1:1 to nivolumab-then-ipilimumab or ipilimumab-then-nivolumab first-line.

Germline CDR1 reads MDHEN; CDR2 reads SYDVKM. V was trimmed by 5 bases and J by 3 bases, leaving 8 bases between them. There are 13 residues in the CDR3. The sequence derives from a human donor with melanoma. The chain carries TRBV28 and TRBJ2-4; perhaps TRBD1 as D (6 bases). The specimen was CD8+ T cells sorted from blood (inferred from file names), collected from a patient given nivolumab and ipilimumab in sequence. For the CDR3, the DNA is TGTGCCAGCAGTCGGACAGTCAAAAACATTCAGTACTTC. Translated, it gives CASSRTVKNIQYF.